This entry is about one T cell receptor beta chain. The data belong to a study of cytomegalovirus exposure and HLA in healthy donors. 60 Vbeta and 13 Jbeta primers were used in PCR. TCRdb keeps only in-frame clones here, not all; method: immunoSEQ multiplex PCR. The table records about 130,000 clones, over 75% of them present only once. The CDR3 runs to 15 residues. Germline lookup yields CDR1 SNHLY and CDR2 FYNNEI. Germline trimming cut 2 bases from V and 4 bases from J; bases unmatched to any gene: 3. Sequencing input: PBMCs. The genes are TRBV2 and TRBJ2-7; TRBD2 matches 12 bases. This receptor was taken from a young man in good health and CMV-seronegative. DNA of the CDR3: TGTGCCAGCAGTGAACGGCTAGCGGGAGGGTACGAGCAGTACTTC. Protein: CASSERLAGGYEQYF.